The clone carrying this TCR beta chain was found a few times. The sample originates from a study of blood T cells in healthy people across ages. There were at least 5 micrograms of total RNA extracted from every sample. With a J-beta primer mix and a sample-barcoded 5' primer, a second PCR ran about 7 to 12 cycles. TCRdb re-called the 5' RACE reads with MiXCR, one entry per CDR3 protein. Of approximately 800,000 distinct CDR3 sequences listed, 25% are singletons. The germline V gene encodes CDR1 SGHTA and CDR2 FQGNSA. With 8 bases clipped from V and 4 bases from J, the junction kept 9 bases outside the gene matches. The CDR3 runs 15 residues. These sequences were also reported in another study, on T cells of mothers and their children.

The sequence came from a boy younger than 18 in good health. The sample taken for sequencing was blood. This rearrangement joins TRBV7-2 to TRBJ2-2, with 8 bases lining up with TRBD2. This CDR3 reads CASRRAGGVTGELFF. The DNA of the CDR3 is TGTGCCAGCCGACGGGCGGGGGGCGTCACCGGGGAGCTGTTTTTT.